Shown below are 19 T cell receptor beta chains from a single sample sequenced in a study of cytomegalovirus exposure and HLA in healthy donors. PCR amplification relied on 60 Vbeta primers (plus 13 Jbeta primers). The table came from immunoSEQ multiplex PCR; TCRdb's copy has only in-frame clones and leaves some out. This sample yields 100,000 or so clones, of which roughly 15% are seen a single time; more than 0.8% belongs to the top ten. Sequenced: PBMCs. The receptors were sampled from a female donor in good health and CMV-seronegative.

The chain couples TRBV4-3 to TRBJ2-7; 7 bases line up with TRBD1. Germline CDR1 is LGHNA and CDR2 is YSLEER. The CDR3 runs to 15 residues. The V segment lost 0 bases and the J segment 3 bases; nucleotides outside the gene matches: 5. CDR3 sequence reads: CASSQDSPGGYEQYF. The CDR3 nucleotides are TGCGCCAGCAGCCAAGATTCACCAGGGGGCTACGAGCAGTACTTC.

The chain links TRBV15 to TRBJ1-5, with D perhaps matching TRBD1 (5 bases). The CDR3 consists of 16 residues. V lost 0 bases to trimming and J lost 1 base, with 10 bases between them. CDR1 LNHNV and CDR2 YYDKDF come from the germline V gene (reference sequence). CDR3 residues: CATSRDRGGSNQPQHF. Written as DNA, the CDR3 is TGTGCCACCAGCAGAGATCGGGGGGGAAGCAATCAGCCCCAGCATTTT.

The gene calls are TRBV12-5 and TRBJ2-7; a weak D match, TRBD1 (6 bases). With 6 bases removed from V and 2 bases from J, the gap between germline ends came to 14 bases. This CDR3 has 14 residues. CDR1 is LGHNT, CDR2 FRNRAP, per germline. CDR3 protein: CASGPGTKAYEQYF. The CDR3 region has the DNA TGTGCTAGTGGCCCCGGGACAAAAGCCTACGAGCAGTACTTC.

The J gene is TRBJ1-1, the V gene TRBV6-5; possibly TRBD1 for D (6 bases). The germline gives CDR1 MNHEY, CDR2 SVGAGI. V lost 5 bases to trimming and J lost 0 bases, with 10 bases between them. The CDR3 consists of 14 residues. The CDR3 here is CASSPTGLNTEAFF. The CDR3, as DNA: TGTGCCAGCAGTCCTACAGGGTTGAACACTGAAGCTTTCTTT.

V is TRBV6-1 and J is TRBJ1-4; 7 bases are a match to TRBD1. Germline lookup yields CDR1 MNHNS and CDR2 SASEGT. This CDR3 has 15 residues. V lost 5 bases and J lost 5; bases outside the gene matches: 8. The CDR3: CASSPHRGPNEKLFF. CDR3 sequence (DNA): TGTGCCAGCAGTCCTCACAGGGGCCCCAATGAAAAACTGTTTTTT.

The chain employs TRBV5-4 and TRBJ2-3; D gene ambiguous. Germline CDR1 and CDR2: SGHNT and YYREEE (reference sequence). The CDR3 is made up of 15 amino acids. V shed 0 bases and J shed 1 base, with 9 bases lying between them. DNA for the CDR3: TGTGCCAGCAGCTTGGAATCGTCGGGCACAGATACGCAGTATTTT. As protein: CASSLESSGTDTQYF.

This clone was seen a handful of times. The chain uses TRBV14 and TRBJ1-1; D is unclear. V was shortened by 3 bases and J by 0 bases, with 17 bases between the two germline ends. The CDR3 sequence is 17 residues long. From germline, CDR1 is SGHDN and CDR2 FVKESK. The CDR3 protein is CASSQFMEVTMNTEAFF. The CDR3 nucleotides are TGTGCCAGCAGCCAGTTTATGGAGGTGACTATGAACACTGAAGCTTTCTTT.

This clone appeared a few times. The sample contains more than one DNA sequence encoding this CDR3. The chain has TRBV5-6 and TRBJ2-3, with D perhaps matching TRBD2 (6 bases). This CDR3 spans 14 amino acids. V was pared by 0 bases and J by 3 bases, with 8 bases between. CDR1 and CDR2 from the germline V gene are SGHDT and YYEEEE. This chain's CDR3 is CASSLGGVTDTQYF. CDR3 coding DNA: TGTGCCAGCAGCTTGGGGGGGGTAACAGATACGCAGTATTTT.

This clone was detected only a few times. The rearrangement uses TRBV5-6 and TRBJ2-3; TRBD2 aligns across 10 bases. CDR1 and CDR2 (germline): SGHDT, YYEEEE. The CDR3 covers 16 residues. J lost 3 bases, V lost 2 bases, and 6 bases had no gene match. CDR3 in amino acids: CASSLLSGGATDTQYF. The CDR3 DNA follows: TGTGCCAGCAGCTTATTGAGCGGGGGGGCGACAGATACGCAGTATTTT. Using reference TRBV5-6 and TRBJ2-3 for the parts outside the CDR3, the full variable domain is DAGVTQSPTHLIKTRGQQVTLRCSPKSGHDTVSWYQQALGQGPQFIFQYYEEEERQRGNFPDRFSGHQFPNYSSELNVNALLLGDSALYLCASSLLSGGATDTQYFGPGTRLTVL.

This clone has more than one count but fewer than ten. This chain links TRBV7-6 with TRBJ2-1; TRBD2 matches at 8 bases. The CDR3 has 15 residues. J gave up 5 bases and V 2 bases, and 5 bases lay outside the gene matches. Germline CDR1 is SGHVS and CDR2 is FNYEAQ. In nucleotides, the CDR3 is TGTGCCAGCAGCTTAATAGCGGGGTCCAACAATGAGCAGTTCTTC. Translated, it gives CASSLIAGSNNEQFF. The full variable domain, rest sourced from reference TRBV7-6 and TRBJ2-1, is GAGVSQSPRYKVTKRGQDVALRCDPISGHVSLYWYRQALGQGPEFLTYFNYEAQQDKSGLPNDRFSAERPEGSISTLTIQRTEQRDSAMYRCASSLIAGSNNEQFFGPGTRLTVL.

The chain couples TRBV5-1 to TRBJ2-5; possible D gene TRBD1, 5 bases. Germline CDR1 is SGHRS and CDR2 is YFSETQ. Trimming removed 3 bases from V and 8 bases from J, with 11 bases in between. CDR3 length equals 12 residues. The CDR3 nucleotides read TGCGCCAGCAGCTCTGGCCAGGGAACCCAGTACTTC. Translation: CASSSGQGTQYF.

This clone appeared a few times. The chain has TRBV4-3 and TRBJ2-7; no clear D gene. V lost 2 bases and J lost 0, with 8 bases in between. Germline CDR1 is LGHNA and CDR2 is YSLEER. CDR3 length: 14 residues. CDR3 amino acids: CASSQFRGSYEQYF. The CDR3 coding sequence is TGCGCCAGCAGCCAATTTCGAGGCTCCTACGAGCAGTACTTC.

The J gene is TRBJ1-5, the V gene TRBV23-1; 7 bases are a match to TRBD1. TRBV23-1 is given ORF status, its function remaining uncertain. The CDR3 contains 19 residues. The junction had 20 bases not matched to a gene; V was cut back by 6 bases and J by 3 bases. Here the CDR3 reads CASRGGVGPIKANNQPQHF. In DNA form, the CDR3 reads TGCGCCAGCAGAGGGGGCGTAGGCCCGATTAAGGCCAACAATCAGCCCCAGCATTTT.

This chain connects TRBV11-3 to TRBJ2-5, with 7 bases fitting TRBD1. Germline V lookup: CDR1 SGHNT, CDR2 YENEEA. The J segment lost 1 base and the V segment lost 6 bases, leaving 5 bases of the junction unmatched. The CDR3 sequence is 14 residues long. As DNA, the CDR3 is TGTGCCAGCAGTCGTCGGGACAGCCAAGAGACCCAGTACTTC. It encodes CASSRRDSQETQYF.

This chain links TRBV4-3 with TRBJ1-4; the D is unclear. There are 15 residues in the CDR3. CDR1 is LGHNA and CDR2 is YSLEER in the germline V gene. V lost 0 bases and J 8 bases, leaving 13 bases between the germline ends. CDR3 sequence: CASSQDLGSSEKLFF. CDR3 nucleotides: TGCGCCAGCAGCCAAGATCTGGGGAGTAGCGAAAAACTGTTTTTT.

The chain combines TRBV5-1 with TRBJ2-3; 9 bases match TRBD1. The CDR3 contains 15 residues. CDR1 SGHRS and CDR2 YFSETQ come from the germline V gene. V lost 7 bases to trimming and J lost 0 bases; unmatched junction nucleotides: 6. The CDR3 region has the DNA TGCGCCAGCCGGCCGACAGGGGGAAGCACAGATACGCAGTATTTT. It translates to CASRPTGGSTDTQYF. Full variable domain (outside the CDR3, taken from reference TRBV5-1 and TRBJ2-3): KAGVTQTPRYLIKTRGQQVTLSCSPISGHRSVSWYQQTPGQGLQFLFEYFSETQRNKGNFPGRFSGRQFSNSRSEMNVSTLELGDSALYLCASRPTGGSTDTQYFGPGTRLTVL.

The J gene is TRBJ1-1, the V gene TRBV7-9; 7 bases line up with TRBD1. The V and J ends lost 7 bases and 0 bases, in that order; junction bases with no gene match: 5. The CDR3 consists of 14 residues. Germline CDR1 is SEHNR and CDR2 is FQNEAQ (reference sequence). The CDR3 DNA is TGTGCCAGCACCCTACAGGGGATGAACACTGAAGCTTTCTTT. Protein: CASTLQGMNTEAFF.

The chain combines TRBV29-1 with TRBJ2-1; no definite D call. Looked up from germline, CDR1 is SQVTM and CDR2 is ANQGSEA. The CDR3 totals 14 residues. Trimming took 4 bases from V and 0 from J, leaving 10 bases between them. The CDR3 nucleotides read TGCAGCGTTGTCCAATACTTCTCCTACAATGAGCAGTTCTTC. Its protein product is CSVVQYFSYNEQFF.

In the case of this clone: A junction boundary mismatches the germline segment, possibly from a read error. The chain links TRBV29-1 to TRBJ1-1; 8 bases agree with TRBD1. Looked up from germline, CDR1 is SQVTM and CDR2 is ANQGSEA. The CDR3 is made up of 13 amino acids. CDR3 in DNA: TGCAGCGTTGAACGACAGGGGAACCCTGAAGCTTTCTTT. Translated: CSVERQGNPEAFF. The whole variable domain, filled in from reference TRBV29-1 and TRBJ1-1, reads SAVISQKPSRDICQRGTSLTIQCQVDSQVTMMFWYRQQPGQSLTLIATANQGSEATYESGFVIDKFPISRPNLTFSTLTVSNMSPEDSSIYLCSVERQGNPEAFFGQGTRLTVV.